This TCR beta chain is drawn from a study of shared clonotypes between healthy human individuals. In the study overall: Each donor's CD8 memory used one plate, CD8 naive two, each CD4 subset three.

After removal of 7 bases from V and 0 bases from J, the junction contained 4 bases not matched to a gene. The CDR3 has 14 amino acids. The germline CDR1 and CDR2 sequences are ENHRY and SYGVKD. Repertoires were generated with immunoSEQ multiplex PCR, while TCRdb's copy carries only in-frame clones and drops some. The top ten clones hold under 0.15% of a sample with some 2.1 million clones, 95% of them seen once. In regard to this clone: The antigen is not known.

The study, taken as a whole, reports: Richness estimates generally favored naive over memory subsets. Rarefaction exposed incomplete sorted-subset sequencing despite large depth.

The sequenced sample was naive CD4+ T cells sorted from blood. The subset is: CD45RA+ positively selected. The clonotype was recovered from a man aged 18-30 years in good health. This chain joins TRBV10-3 and TRBJ1-1, with TRBD1 matching over 8 bases. CDR3 sequence (DNA): TGTGCCATCACCCCGGGACAGGTGAACACTGAAGCTTTCTTT. Amino acid sequence: CAITPGQVNTEAFF.